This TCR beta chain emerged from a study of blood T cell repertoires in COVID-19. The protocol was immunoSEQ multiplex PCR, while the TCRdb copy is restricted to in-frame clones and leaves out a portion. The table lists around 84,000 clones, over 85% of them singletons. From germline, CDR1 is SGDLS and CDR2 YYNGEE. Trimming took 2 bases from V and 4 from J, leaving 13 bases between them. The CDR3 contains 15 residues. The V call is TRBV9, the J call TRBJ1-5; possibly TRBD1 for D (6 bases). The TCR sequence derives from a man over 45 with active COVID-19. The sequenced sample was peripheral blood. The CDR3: CASSVEDSPNQPQHF. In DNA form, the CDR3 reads TGTGCCAGCAGCGTTGAGGACAGCCCGAATCAGCCCCAGCATTTT.